This T cell receptor (beta chain) was identified in a study of shared clonotypes between healthy human individuals (TCRdb year 2020). Looking at the study overall: Two women and three men aged 18 to 49 years were included in the cohort. To estimate repertoire size and how much clonotypes are shared between individuals, the study performed deep sequencing of blood TCR repertoires from 4 to 6 healthy adults. Libraries were prepared and TCR repertoires were sequenced by different laboratories using diverse techniques, in order to increase sequencing depth and limit assay-specific biases. Leukapheresis yielded between about 0.85 and 10 billion PBMCs per donor.

TCR CDR3 regions were amplified from genomic DNA by multiplex PCR using the deep immunoSEQ assay. Extracted genomic DNA from each cell subset was spread evenly across all wells of several immunoSEQ 96-well plates, with each plate serving as a replicate. For unsorted PBMC, each replicate PCR was loaded with 300 ng genomic DNA, equivalent to 30,000 or so T cell genomes. Ten immunoSEQ deep assay plates were used to sequence the unsorted PBMC genomic DNA. Purified libraries were measured with a Qubit 3.0 fluorometer, size-checked on a Bioanalyzer 2100, and measured again with the KAPA Library Quantification kit. A separate single-read 150-cycle Illumina NextSeq 550 flow cell was used to sequence each immunoSEQ 96-well plate. The study's own analysis went as follows. Because only junctional sequences without quality scores were contained in the immunoSEQ output, filtering matching that applied to full-length reads could not be performed. Sequences were annotated with PyIR, a Python wrapper for IgBLAST v1.9, and V/J genes and CDR3 were assigned using IMGT germline references. Reads were filtered out if the reads had weak V/J assignments (E-value above 1e-6), no CDR3, stop codons, out-of-frame junctions, or ambiguous translated residues. V3J clonotypes were defined as sequences sharing the same inferred V gene, J gene, and CDR3 amino acid sequence. Percentage overlap between repertoires was computed as shared unique clonotypes divided by the size of the smaller repertoire. Three approaches were used to assess repertoire richness: RTK rarefaction, the Chao1 estimator, and Recon v2.1 estimates of unobserved clonotypes. This is the immuneACCESS table as TCRdb keeps it, with only in-frame sequences that have V and J called. A part of the clones is gone; compared with another copy, unresolved V genes explain less than half, and the rest is unexplained. D and trimming were read from the DNA, whereas the V and J calls and clone size are those reported in that table. The sample has approximately 500,000 clones on record, 79% of them singletons. Clones ranked in the top ten supply 10% to 15% of the sample.

As regards this clone: Its antigen specificity is not known. The record has no base qualities; no much larger clone is one base away.

The donors were healthy, HIV-negative adults with no recently reported acute infections or vaccinations. Every donor was a Caucasian adult living in Nashville, Tennessee, USA. For unsorted samples, roughly 90 million PBMCs were counted, and genomic DNA was extracted using the QIAamp DNA Blood Mini kit. Blood was obtained by leukapheresis, after which PBMCs were separated by Ficoll-Histopaque density gradient centrifugation and cryopreserved in liquid nitrogen vapor phase. Beyond this particular receptor, the publication reports: Pairwise subsampling led to the expectation that sequencing depth would affect the degree of clonotype sharing among donors. The genetic and exposure-history diversity represented was limited by the small number of donors. Sampling was limited to blood, and TCR repertoires in tissue likely differ from TCR repertoires in blood.

From the germline V gene, CDR1 is MDHEN and CDR2 is SYDVKM. The cysteine opens and the phenylalanine closes a CDR3 of 12 amino acids. This entry keeps only the CDR3 DNA: 36 bases, framed from base 1. V is cut back by 8 bases and J by 7 bases, with 4 bases in the junction unmatched. The sequencing sample was made of PBMCs. This sequence uses TRBV28 and TRBJ1-5; 8 of the junction bases match TRBD1. The sequence was collected from a woman in her thirties or forties in good health. Some clones in this sample may be carry-over from other donors' samples. The DNA sequence follows: TGTGCCAGCGGACAGGGAAGGCAGCCCCAGCATTTT. Its product reads: CASGQGRQPQHF.